The TCR beta chain under discussion was sequenced for a study of blood T cell repertoires in COVID-19. For the study at large: Sites across the United States, Italy and Spain contributed samples from acute and convalescent COVID-19. The analysed material was cDNA or gDNA that came from T cells, B-cell-depleted T cells, or PBMCs.

This CDR3 has 17 residues. Looked up from germline, CDR1 is MNHEY and CDR2 is SMNVEV (reference sequence). Losses at the gene ends were 3 bases for V and 4 bases for J; bases not matched to a gene: 9. Only in-frame clones appear in the TCRdb table, and some are missing; sequencing was by immunoSEQ multiplex PCR. The repertoire holds a few hundred thousand clones, with 75% to 90% as singletons. Cohort placement rested on clinical history that participants reported themselves. Either two negative PCRs, clearance, or symptom resolution qualified Cohort 3 donors as recovered. The receptor was isolated from a man in his forties or fifties who had recovered from COVID-19. The sample consisted of PBMCs or T cells enriched from blood (not recorded which). This chain uses TRBV27 with TRBJ2-7; 13 bases line up with TRBD2. For the CDR3, the DNA is TGTGCCAGCAGTTTTTTCCGGACTAGCGGGAGTTGGTACGAGCAGTACTTC. Translated: CASSFFRTSGSWYEQYF.